One and the same sample provided the 19 T cell receptor beta chains below, sequenced in a study of T cells in Graves' hyperthyroidism and ophthalmopathy. Regions amplified from RNA transcripts were the TCR beta CDR3 regions. Using the HTBI primer set, a first-round RT-PCR was run on the TCR CDR3. TCRdb reanalysed the multiplex PCR reads using MiXCR and keeps one entry per CDR3 protein. The repertoire has 450,000 to 550,000 distinct CDR3 sequences, around 22% of them found once; the top ten carry approximately 11%. The sequenced sample consisted of blood. The receptor set was obtained from a woman in her twenties or thirties with Graves' ophthalmopathy.

As to this clonotype: One end of the junction varies from germline; a read error may be responsible. V usage is TRBV29-1 and J usage is TRBJ2-5; unclear D gene. This CDR3 is 10 amino acids long. Germline assignment: CDR1 SQVTM and CDR2 ANQGSEA. The CDR3 DNA is TGCAGAGTTGAGAGGGAGACCCAGTACTTC. Protein: CRVERETQYF.

The chain links TRBV6-2 or TRBV6-3 to TRBJ2-7; TRBD2 matches at 9 bases. CDR3 length: 14 residues. In germline, CDR1 is MNHEY, CDR2 SVGEGT. V lost 2 bases, J lost 5 bases, and 4 bases stayed unmatched. In nucleotides, the CDR3 is TGTGCCAGCAGTTACGCCAGCGGGAGGCACGAGCAGTACTTC. Its protein is CASSYASGRHEQYF.

The CDR3 here is CANRPGGGNTIYF. CDR3 nucleotide sequence: TGTGCCAACCGCCCGGGAGGGGGAAACACCATATATTTT. The V gene is TRBV12-3 or TRBV12-4, the J gene TRBJ1-3; D gene ambiguous. This CDR3 spans 13 amino acids. The V gene lost 10 bases and the J gene lost 4 bases, with 14 bases spanning the gap.

This clonotype was seen many times. The chain is built from TRBV6-1 and TRBJ1-2, with D unclear. Trimming removed 0 bases from V and 2 bases from J, with 7 bases in between. CDR1 MNHNS and CDR2 SASEGT come from the germline V gene. The CDR3 sequence is 14 residues long. This chain's CDR3 is CASSEALNNYGYTF. The CDR3 DNA sequence: TGTGCCAGCAGTGAAGCGCTAAACAACTATGGCTACACCTTC.

This clonotype was counted ten times or more. The genes are TRBV5-1 and TRBJ1-1; D may be TRBD1 (6 bases). CDR3 length: 14 amino acids. V lost 0 bases and J 6 bases, leaving 12 bases between the germline ends. Germline lookup yields CDR1 SGHRS and CDR2 YFSETQ. The CDR3 nucleotides read TGCGCCAGCAGCTTGGCCACAGGGAAGTCTGAAGCTTTCTTT. It codes for CASSLATGKSEAFF.

The chain has TRBV2 and TRBJ1-5, with 7 bases aligning to TRBD1. Germline trimming cut 7 bases from V and 5 bases from J; bases unmatched to any gene: 8. The germline V gene has CDR1 SNHLY and CDR2 FYNNEI. The CDR3 runs 14 residues. The CDR3 loop is CASKKSTGDQPQHF. In DNA form, the CDR3 reads TGTGCCAGCAAGAAGAGTACAGGGGATCAGCCCCAGCATTTT.

This clonotype was counted once. The genes are TRBV29-1 and TRBJ1-2; D is perhaps TRBD1 (5 bases). The germline CDR1 and CDR2 sequences are SQVTM and ANQGSEA. V lost 4 bases and J 11 bases, leaving 17 bases between the germline ends. CDR3 size: 12 residues. CDR3 region: CSVAMDGDRYTF. CDR3 nucleotides: TGCAGCGTTGCCATGGACGGGGACCGTTACACCTTC. The full variable domain, rest sourced from reference TRBV29-1 and TRBJ1-2, is SAVISQKPSRDICQRGTSLTIQCQVDSQVTMMFWYRQQPGQSLTLIATANQGSEATYESGFVIDKFPISRPNLTFSTLTVSNMSPEDSSIYLCSVAMDGDRYTFGSGTRLTVV.

This clonotype was observed at least ten times. The rearrangement uses TRBV5-1 and TRBJ2-5; D is tentatively TRBD1 or TRBD2 (5 bases each). The V gene lost 3 bases and the J gene lost 5 bases, with 11 bases spanning the gap. This CDR3 contains 13 residues. The V gene's germline CDR1 is SGHRS and CDR2 YFSETQ. The CDR3 coding sequence is TGCGCCAGCAGCTGGGACGGTGGGGAGACCCAGTACTTC. Amino acids: CASSWDGGETQYF.

This clonotype was found a few times. A much bigger clone sits one base away, suggesting this may be a read error. The chain employs TRBV20-1 and TRBJ2-7; TRBD1 agrees at 12 bases. CDR3 length: 14 residues. V gave up 2 bases and J gave up 7 bases; unmatched junction bases: 6. CDR1 is DFQATT and CDR2 is SNEGSKA in the germline V gene (reference sequence). CDR3 nucleotides: TGCAGTGCTAGATCGGGACAGGGGGCGGGTGAGCAGTACTTC. This sequence encodes CSARSGQGAGEQYF.

The V gene is TRBV6-5, the J gene TRBJ1-1; D is unclear. Trimming left V 4 bases short and J 5 bases short, with 17 bases between. The CDR3 is 15 residues long. Germline V gene lookup returns CDR1 MNHEY and CDR2 SVGAGI. For the CDR3, the DNA is TGTGCCAGCAGTTCCCCCCCGATGGGGAGAACTGAAGCTTTCTTT. Translated, it gives CASSSPPMGRTEAFF.

The chain uses TRBV28 and TRBJ2-5; D might be TRBD2 (6 bases). V lost 2 bases and J 5 bases, leaving 12 bases between the germline ends. CDR1 MDHEN and CDR2 SYDVKM come from the germline V gene. The CDR3 extends over 14 amino acids. DNA for the CDR3: TGTGCCAGCAGTTTAGGCGGGGAGTGGGAGACCCAGTACTTC. Translation gives CASSLGGEWETQYF.

This clonotype was seen repeatedly, ten times or more. This chain links TRBV12-3 or TRBV12-4 with TRBJ1-2, with 8 bases fitting TRBD1. V was clipped by 6 bases and J by 2 bases; unmatched bases: 8. CDR3 length: 15 amino acids. Here the CDR3 reads CASSLGQGWNYGYTF. In nucleotides, the CDR3 is TGTGCCAGCAGCCTCGGACAGGGTTGGAACTATGGCTACACCTTC.

The V and J genes are TRBV27 and TRBJ2-5; maybe TRBD2 (5 bases). Germline lookup yields CDR1 MNHEY and CDR2 SMNVEV (reference sequence). Trimming took 4 bases from V and 5 from J, leaving 14 bases between them. This CDR3 has 14 amino acids. DNA for the CDR3: TGTGCCAGCAGTTCCGACCGAGGGATCGAGACCCAGTACTTC. Translated, it gives CASSSDRGIETQYF.

As concerns this clonotype: Just one base apart from a much larger clone, this may be a read error. The chain couples TRBV20-1 to TRBJ1-1, with TRBD1 as a possible D gene (5 bases). V was clipped by 1 base and J by 10 bases, with 16 bases between them. Germline CDR1 DFQATT, CDR2 SNEGSKA (reference sequence). The CDR3 length is 13 residues. This CDR3 is CSARGSDRPRAFF. The CDR3 DNA sequence: TGCAGTGCTAGAGGTTCTGACAGACCCCGAGCTTTCTTT.

The table lists this clonotype with many counts. The chain carries TRBV7-9 and TRBJ2-7; D remains ambiguous. The CDR3 is made up of 15 amino acids. Trimming left V 5 bases short and J 2 bases short, with 16 bases between. The V gene's germline CDR1 is SEHNR and CDR2 FQNEAQ (reference sequence). This chain's CDR3 is CASSPGHFSPYEQYF. The CDR3 bases are TGTGCCAGCAGCCCAGGCCACTTCTCCCCCTACGAGCAGTACTTC. Full variable domain (outside the CDR3, taken from reference TRBV7-9 and TRBJ2-7): DTGVSQNPRHKITKRGQNVTFRCDPISEHNRLYWYRQTLGQGPEFLTYFQNEAQLEKSRLLSDRFSAERPKGSFSTLEIQRTEQGDSAMYLCASSPGHFSPYEQYFGPGTRLTVT.

This rearrangement joins TRBV28 to TRBJ1-1; 7 bases line up with TRBD1. The CDR3 is made up of 13 amino acids. The V and J ends lost 10 bases and 4 bases, in that order; junction bases with no gene match: 9. The germline gives CDR1 MDHEN, CDR2 SYDVKM. The CDR3 DNA sequence: TGTGCCACCCACCAGGGGGTGGCCACTGAAGCTTTCTTT. This encodes CATHQGVATEAFF.

This clonotype was seen many times. The V and J genes are TRBV19 and TRBJ1-1, with D unclear. The CDR3 loop spans 14 amino acids. Per germline, CDR1 LNHDA and CDR2 SQIVND (reference sequence). Trimming took off 6 bases at V and 1 base at J, with 12 bases between the two ends. CDR3 sequence (DNA): TGTGCCAGTAGCTCCAACCTTTGGAACACTGAAGCTTTCTTT. Protein: CASSSNLWNTEAFF.

Here the CDR3 reads CASSTRQGGELFF. The CDR3, as DNA: TGTGCCAGCAGTACTCGACAGGGGGGGGAGCTGTTTTTT. The rearrangement uses TRBV6-5 and TRBJ2-2; 8 nucleotides agree with TRBD1. The length of the CDR3 is 13 residues. V shed 5 bases, J shed 8 bases, and the junction held 4 bases outside the gene matches. Germline CDR1 and CDR2: MNHEY and SVGAGI.

This clonotype was observed at least ten times. This chain uses TRBV12-3 or TRBV12-4 with TRBJ2-2, with 8 bases matching TRBD1. V trimming: 8 bases; J trimming: 4 bases; junction bases outside the gene matches: 9. The length of the CDR3 is 15 residues. CDR3 nucleotide sequence: TGTGCCAGCTGGTTAGGACAGGGTTCCACCGGGGAGCTGTTTTTT. As protein: CASWLGQGSTGELFF.